What follows are 6 T cell receptor beta chains derived from one specimen sequenced in a study of T-cell memory formation after mild COVID-19. From the 5' RACE reads, TCRdb called clonotypes with MiXCR, one entry per CDR3 protein. The repertoire holds over 300,000 distinct CDR3 sequences, roughly 19% seen once, with around a fifth in the top ten. The sample was PBMCs or a T cell subset sorted from them (not recorded which). Receptors originate from a man in his late teens or twenties who had mild COVID-19 (a few samples of this study predate the infection). Cell type and time point are not known.

This chain uses TRBV20-1 with TRBJ1-4; D uncertain. The V gene's germline CDR1 is DFQATT and CDR2 SNEGSKA (reference sequence). Trimming stripped 0 bases from V and 10 bases from J, with 12 bases between. The CDR3 is 13 residues long. CDR3: CSARERSFGKLFF. The CDR3 bases are TGCAGTGCTAGAGAACGGAGCTTTGGAAAACTGTTTTTT.

This clonotype was seen at least ten times. The chain uses TRBV2 and TRBJ1-6; TRBD1 agrees at 10 bases. V shed 11 bases and J 9 bases; nucleotides not matched to a gene: 7. The CDR3 contains 13 residues. Germline loops: CDR1 SNHLY, CDR2 FYNNEI. The CDR3 nucleotides are TGTGCCGGACGGACAGGGGGTCTTTCACCCCTCCACTTT. Protein sequence: CAGRTGGLSPLHF. Supplemented by reference TRBV2 and TRBJ1-6, the full variable domain reads EPEVTQTPSHQVTQMGQEVILRCVPISNHLYFYWYRQILGQKVEFLVSFYNNEISEKSEIFDDQFSVERPDGSNFTLKIRSTKLEDSAMYFCAGRTGGLSPLHFGNGTRLTVT.

In its sample, this clonotype was seen a few times. The chain links TRBV7-2 to TRBJ2-3; D perhaps matches TRBD2 (7 bases). This CDR3 comprises 16 residues. The germline CDR1 and CDR2 sequences are SGHTA and FQGNSA. V was clipped by 5 bases and J by 1 base, with 16 bases between them. CDR3: CASSRGGAWGTDTQYF. The CDR3, as DNA: TGTGCCAGCAGCCGAGGGGGGGCCTGGGGCACAGATACGCAGTATTTT.

Only a few counts were recorded for this clonotype. V is TRBV29-1 and J is TRBJ2-7; D not resolved. This CDR3 is built from 9 residues. The germline CDR1 and CDR2 sequences are SQVTM and ANQGSEA. With 7 bases removed from V and 5 bases from J, the gap between germline ends came to 6 bases. In DNA, the CDR3 is TGCAGCGCTGGACACGAGCAGTACGTC. It encodes CSAGHEQYV.

In its sample, this clonotype was seen a few times. The chain combines TRBV5-1 with TRBJ2-1, with D possibly TRBD1 on 5 matching bases. CDR1 SGHRS and CDR2 YFSETQ come from the germline V gene. Between the trimmed V and J ends, which lost 4 bases and 0 bases, there was a span of 14 bases. This CDR3 contains 16 residues. CDR3 in amino acids: CASSAPQGPSYNEQFF. DNA of the CDR3: TGCGCCAGCAGCGCTCCCCAGGGTCCCTCCTACAATGAGCAGTTCTTC.

The table lists this clonotype with a few counts. V is TRBV5-1 and J is TRBJ1-4; no definite D call. This CDR3 is built from 12 residues. With 0 bases removed from V and 14 bases from J, the gap between germline ends came to 11 bases. Germline lookup yields CDR1 SGHRS and CDR2 YFSETQ. CDR3 sequence (DNA): TGCGCCAGCAGCTTGGAGAGAGGGAATCTGTTTTTT. This sequence encodes CASSLERGNLFF. The complete variable domain, with remaining parts taken from reference TRBV5-1 and TRBJ1-4, reads KAGVTQTPRYLIKTRGQQVTLSCSPISGHRSVSWYQQTPGQGLQFLFEYFSETQRNKGNFPGRFSGRQFSNSRSEMNVSTLELGDSALYLCASSLERGNLFFGSGTQLSVL.